A selection of T cell receptor beta chains follows, all from one sample in a study of sequential checkpoint blockade in melanoma. Assay used: immunoSEQ multiplex PCR; TCRdb lists only in-frame clones, some missing. The data contain 15,000 to 20,000 clones, roughly 70% of them seen just once; the ten biggest clones take up 12%. Source: CD8+ T cells sorted from blood (inferred from file names), taken from a patient given nivolumab and ipilimumab in sequence. These receptors were obtained from a human donor with melanoma. CDR3s include the opening cysteine and the closing phenylalanine or tryptophan. Fields, in order: D gene, clone size, J gene, V gene, CDR3 length, CDR3 DNA, CDR3 protein. A D gene is named only where the DNA matches it firmly. Clone size appears in some rows only: once, few, many, or a class for an expanded clone.

TRBD2 - TRBJ2-5 TRBV4-1 15 TGCGCCAGCAGCCAAGAACTAGCGGGACGAGAGACCCAGTACTTC CASSQELAGRETQYF
TRBD1 - TRBJ1-2 TRBV2 14 TGTGCCAGCAGTGAAGGGGACAGGGTTTCTGGCTACACCTTC CASSEGDRVSGYTF
TRBD1 - TRBJ1-2 TRBV27 14 TGTGCCAGCAGTTTGTCGGAGGGGGCGGTTGGCTACACCTTC CASSLSEGAVGYTF
TRBD2 - TRBJ2-1 TRBV27 14 TGTGCCAGCAGTATAAGGACTAGCGGGATAATTGAGTTCTTC CASSIRTSGIIEFF
- - TRBJ1-2 TRBV11-2 12 TGTGCCAGCAGCTCCGGACAGTTCGGCTACACCTTC CASSSGQFGYTF
TRBD2 - TRBJ2-7 TRBV13 19 TGTGCCAGCAGCTTATCCCCCGGGAGGATGAGACCAAGCTCCTACGAGCAGTACTTC CASSLSPGRMRPSSYEQYF
- - TRBJ2-5 TRBV5-1 13 TGCGCCAGCAGCTTGTTAATCCAAGAGACCCAGTACTTC CASSLLIQETQYF
TRBD2 - TRBJ2-5 TRBV11-3 16 TGTGCCAGCAGCCCCTGGACTAGCGGGAGTCAAGAGACCCAGTACTTC CASSPWTSGSQETQYF
- - TRBJ2-1 TRBV7-9 15 TGTGCCAGCAGCTTCTTAGCCAACTCCTACAATGAGCAGTTCTTC CASSFLANSYNEQFF
TRBD2 - TRBJ2-1 TRBV9 16 TGTGCCAGCAGCGTGCCTGTAGCGGGAGGGAACAATGAGCAGTTCTTC CASSVPVAGGNNEQFF
TRBD2 - TRBJ2-4 TRBV11-2 18 TGTGCCAGCAGCTTTGGGTCGGGAGGGAGGAGGACCAAAAACATTCAGTACTTC CASSFGSGGRRTKNIQYF
TRBD2 - TRBJ2-1 TRBV7-2 17 TGTGCCAGCAGCCTCTTCGTGGTAGCGGGGAATTACAATGAGCAGTTCTTC CASSLFVVAGNYNEQFF
TRBD2 - TRBJ2-7 TRBV6-1 12 TGTGCCAGCAGTTCCGGTGGGGCTAGCGGCCGCTTC CASSSGGASGRF
TRBD1 once TRBJ2-1 TRBV4-3 16 TGCGCCAGCAGCCAAGGAGGACAGGGATATTACAATGAGCAGTTCTTC CASSQGGQGYYNEQFF
- few TRBJ2-1 TRBV7-6 15 TGTGCCAGCAGCCAGAACAGGGATCCGTACAATGAGCAGTTCTTC CASSQNRDPYNEQFF
TRBD1 few TRBJ1-1 TRBV19 15 TGTGCCAGTGGCGCGACAGGGAGGTCGAACACTGAAGCTTTCTTT CASGATGRSNTEAFF
- once TRBJ2-3 TRBV4-1 14 TGCGCCAGCAGCCCCACGGGTAGCACAGATACGCAGTATTTT CASSPTGSTDTQYF
- - TRBJ1-1 TRBV5-1 15 TGCGCCAGCAGCCCGACCCCTACGGGGAACACTGAAGCTTTCTTT CASSPTPTGNTEAFF
- - TRBJ1-1 TRBV11-2 12 TGTGCCAGCAGCTTGGGAGCCTCTGAAGCTTTCTTT CASSLGASEAFF
- once TRBJ2-7 TRBV19 15 TGTGCCAGTAGTATAAGGGGGAGGGCCTCCTACGAGCAGTACTTC CASSIRGRASYEQYF
- few TRBJ1-3 TRBV5-4 16 TGTGCCAGCAGCCAAAAGAGGAGAAGGCCTGGAAACACCATATATTTT CASSQKRRRPGNTIYF
TRBD2 - TRBJ2-5 TRBV5-1 11 TGCGCCAGCCGGGGGGGAGAGACCCAGTACTTC CASRGGETQYF
TRBD1 - TRBJ2-5 TRBV7-7 16 TGTGCCAGCAGCCCTATGCTCTACAGGGGGTCGGAGACCCAGTACTTC CASSPMLYRGSETQYF
TRBD2 - TRBJ2-5 TRBV13 19 TGTGCCAGCAGCTTAGGTCGTGGAAAAGCGGGGGGGCCAAAAGAGACCCAGTACTTC CASSLGRGKAGGPKETQYF
- few TRBJ2-1 TRBV9 15 TGTGCCAGCAGCGTAGAAGGGGCGCTGGACAATGAGCAGTTCTTC CASSVEGALDNEQFF
- - TRBJ2-2 TRBV12-5 13 TGTGCTAGTGGTTGGACATCCGAGGGGGAGCTGTTTTTT CASGWTSEGELFF
- - TRBJ2-7 TRBV9 14 TGTGCCAGCAGCGGCACAGGGAGCTCCTACGAGCAGTACTTC CASSGTGSSYEQYF
- - TRBJ2-3 TRBV5-4 12 TGTGCCTGGCGGGGAGTAGGAGATACGCAGTATTTT CAWRGVGDTQYF
- medium-sized TRBJ1-3 TRBV5-4 15 TGTGCCAGCAGCTTGGGCGCGGGGCCCGGAAACACCATATATTTT CASSLGAGPGNTIYF
TRBD1 - TRBJ2-2 TRBV5-1 14 TGCGCCAGCAGCTTTACAGGGGTCACCGGGGAGCTGTTTTTT CASSFTGVTGELFF
- - TRBJ1-3 TRBV27 14 TGTGCCAGCAGTTTAAGGCGGGCTGGAAACACCATATATTTT CASSLRRAGNTIYF
- - TRBJ2-1 TRBV29-1 12 TGCAGCGTTGAAAGGGGGAACAATGAGCAGTTCTTC CSVERGNNEQFF
TRBD1 - TRBJ2-1 TRBV14 18 TGTGCCAGCAGCCAAGGGACAGGGGGTGGACCCTCCTACAATGAGCAGTTCTTC CASSQGTGGGPSYNEQFF
- - TRBJ2-1 TRBV7-2 13 TGTGCCAGCAGCACGACAGTCTACAATGAGCAGTTCTTC CASSTTVYNEQFF
TRBD1 - TRBJ1-2 TRBV19 15 TGTGCCAGTAGTATCCGGGACAGGGCCTTAGATGGCTACACCTTC CASSIRDRALDGYTF
- once TRBJ1-2 TRBV21-1 16 TGTGCCAGCTGCGGACAGATTATAACTATAGGCTATGGCTACACCTTC CASCGQIITIGYGYTF
TRBD1 - TRBJ2-7 TRBV29-1 14 TGCAGCGTCGGGGGGACAGGGACGAGGGACGAGCAGTACTTC CSVGGTGTRDEQYF
TRBD1 - TRBJ1-3 TRBV4-1 15 TGCGCCAGCAGCCAATACAGGGGTAGTGGAAACACCATATATTTT CASSQYRGSGNTIYF
- medium-sized TRBJ1-1 TRBV30 14 TGTGCCTGGAACAGGGAACCCATGAACACTGAAGCTTTCTTT CAWNREPMNTEAFF
- - TRBJ2-3 TRBV12-5 14 TGTGCTAGTGGTTTTCGGAGGGCGACAGATACGCAGTATTTT CASGFRRATDTQYF
- - TRBJ2-3 TRBV7-9 12 TGTGCCAGCAGCTCTATCATAGATACGCAGTATTTT CASSSIIDTQYF
TRBD1 once TRBJ2-1 TRBV14 17 TGTGCCAGCAGCCAAGATGGGAAAACAGGGGGCCACAATGAGCAGTTCTTC CASSQDGKTGGHNEQFF
- - TRBJ2-7 TRBV21-1 13 TGTGCCGTCGAAGAGACAGGGACCTACGAGCAGTACTTC CAVEETGTYEQYF
TRBD1 - TRBJ2-7 TRBV9 15 TGTGCCAGCAGCGACGGGACAGGGGGGTCCTACGAGCAGTACTTC CASSDGTGGSYEQYF
TRBD1 few TRBJ1-1 TRBV9 13 TGTGCCAGCAGCGCAAGGGGGCTTGAAGAAGCTTTCTTT CASSARGLEEAFF
TRBD1 - TRBJ2-3 TRBV10-3 13 TGTGCCATCTCGACAGGGGAATCGGATACGCAGTATTTT CAISTGESDTQYF
TRBD1 few TRBJ2-5 TRBV18 16 TGTGCCAGCTCACTAATCGACAGGGGCGCCGGGGAGACCCAGTACTTC CASSLIDRGAGETQYF